The T cell receptor (beta chain) described here comes from a study of human T cells and chemical hapten exposure. Study-level background: After 6 days, upper back 0.01% DPC patch tests were scored. Affected patients, primarily female, had alopecia areata, totalis or universalis.

Regarding time point: patch test 1, 2 weeks after DPC sensitization. The treatment: therapeutic diphenylcyclopropenone sensitization with weekly scalp DPC. Total RNA was isolated from unfractionated whole blood. CDR1 is SGDLS and CDR2 is YYNGEE in the germline V gene. This CDR3 region has 13 residues. V lost 4 bases, J lost 3 bases, and 10 bases lay in between. Each CDR3 protein gets one entry after TCRdb re-called the RACE reads with MiXCR. The sample lists roughly 380,000 distinct CDR3 sequences, around 5% seen once, with approximately 2.3% in the top ten. This clonotype was picked up many times. The sequence was collected from a woman between 50 and 59 years old with alopecia areata. Some clones in this sample may be carry-over from other donors' samples. The material sequenced was whole blood, taken in connection with sensitization to the hapten diphenylcyclopropenone (DPC). V is TRBV9 and J is TRBJ1-1; D not certain. CDR3: CASSPHGDTEAFF. The CDR3 DNA sequence: TGTGCCAGCAGCCCCCACGGCGACACTGAAGCTTTCTTT.